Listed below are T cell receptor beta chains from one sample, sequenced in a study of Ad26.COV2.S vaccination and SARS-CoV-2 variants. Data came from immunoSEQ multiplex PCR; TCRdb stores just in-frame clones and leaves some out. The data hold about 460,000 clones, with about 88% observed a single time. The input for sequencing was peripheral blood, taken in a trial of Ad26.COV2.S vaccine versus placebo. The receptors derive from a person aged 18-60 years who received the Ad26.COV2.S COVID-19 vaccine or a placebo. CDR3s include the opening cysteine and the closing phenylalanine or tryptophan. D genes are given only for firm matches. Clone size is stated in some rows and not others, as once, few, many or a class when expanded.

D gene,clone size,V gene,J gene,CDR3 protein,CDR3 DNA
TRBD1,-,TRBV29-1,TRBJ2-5,CSVLLQGVGETQYF,TGCAGCGTTTTGCTACAGGGGGTTGGGGAGACCCAGTACTTC
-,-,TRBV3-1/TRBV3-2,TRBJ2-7,CASSPGREQYF,TGTGCCAGCAGCCCCGGCCGAGAGCAGTACTTC
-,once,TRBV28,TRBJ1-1,CASRTLGRGNEAFF,TGTGCCAGCAGGACCTTAGGGCGGGGGAATGAAGCTTTCTTT
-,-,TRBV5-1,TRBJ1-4,CASSLRGGTGEKLFF,TGCGCCAGCAGCTTACGAGGGGGAACGGGTGAAAAACTGTTTTTT
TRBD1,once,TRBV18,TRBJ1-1,CASSPIRPGQGGYTEAFF,TGTGCCAGCTCACCTATCCGCCCCGGACAGGGAGGGTATACTGAAGCTTTCTTT
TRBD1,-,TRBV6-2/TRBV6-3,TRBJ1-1,CASSYRQGASRTEAFF,TGTGCCAGCAGTTACCGACAGGGGGCTTCCCGCACTGAAGCTTTCTTT
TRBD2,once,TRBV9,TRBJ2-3,CASSVGASGGLDTQYF,TGTGCCAGCAGCGTAGGGGCTAGCGGGGGGTTAGATACGCAGTATTTT
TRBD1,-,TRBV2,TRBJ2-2,CASSEQGAHTGELFF,TGTGCCAGCAGTGAACAGGGGGCGCACACCGGGGAGCTGTTTTTT
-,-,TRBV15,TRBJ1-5,CATSRVQSNQPQHF,TGTGCCACCAGCAGAGTCCAGAGCAATCAGCCCCAGCATTTT
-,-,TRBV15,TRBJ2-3,CATGRGATDTQYF,TGTGCCACCGGTAGGGGGGCCACAGATACGCAGTATTTT
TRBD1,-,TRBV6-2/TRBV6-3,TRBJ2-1,CASSYSKDRGQLEQFF,TGTGCCAGCAGTTACTCGAAGGACAGGGGGCAGCTGGAGCAGTTCTTC
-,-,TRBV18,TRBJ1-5,CASSTDGGGNQPQHF,TGTGCCAGCTCTACAGACGGGGGTGGCAATCAGCCCCAGCATTTT
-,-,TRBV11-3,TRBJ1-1,CASSAGPGATEAFF,TGTGCCAGCAGCGCCGGGCCGGGAGCCACTGAAGCTTTCTTT
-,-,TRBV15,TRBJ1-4,CATSRDRWQNEKLFF,TGTGCCACCAGCAGAGATCGATGGCAAAATGAAAAACTGTTTTTT
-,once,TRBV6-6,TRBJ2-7,CASSTLAYEQYF,TGTGCCAGCAGTACCCTGGCCTACGAGCAGTACTTC
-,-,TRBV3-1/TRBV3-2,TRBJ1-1,CASSQDHSGGTEAFF,TGTGCCAGCAGCCAAGATCATTCCGGGGGCACTGAAGCTTTCTTT
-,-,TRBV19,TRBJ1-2,CASSLKQGDHYGYTF,TGTGCCAGTAGTCTAAAACAGGGAGATCACTATGGCTACACCTTC
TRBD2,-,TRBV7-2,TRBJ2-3,CASSLVLAGGTDTQYF,TGTGCCAGCAGCTTAGTCCTAGCGGGGGGGACAGATACGCAGTATTTT
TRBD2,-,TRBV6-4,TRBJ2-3,CASSDVTSGVNTDTQYF,TGTGCCAGCAGTGACGTGACTAGCGGGGTAAACACAGATACGCAGTATTTT
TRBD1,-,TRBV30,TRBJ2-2,CAWRTGQGYTGELFF,TGTGCCTGGAGGACGGGACAGGGGTACACCGGGGAGCTGTTTTTT
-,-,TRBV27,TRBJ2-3,CASSLRTQTSTDTQYF,TGTGCCAGCAGTTTAAGAACACAAACCTCCACAGATACGCAGTATTTT
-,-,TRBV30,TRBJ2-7,CAWRASGSLPGQYF,TGTGCCTGGAGAGCATCAGGGTCCCTACCGGGGCAGTACTTC
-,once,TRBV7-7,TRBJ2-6,CASSLGPGPSGANVLTF,TGTGCTAGCAGCTTAGGGCCCGGCCCCTCTGGGGCCAACGTCCTGACTTTC
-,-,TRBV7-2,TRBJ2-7,CASSAPDAGRGEQYF,TGTGCCAGCAGCGCCCCTGACGCAGGTCGCGGCGAGCAGTACTTC
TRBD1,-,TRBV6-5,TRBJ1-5,CASRRTGRNQPQHF,TGTGCCAGCAGACGGACAGGGCGCAATCAGCCCCAGCATTTT
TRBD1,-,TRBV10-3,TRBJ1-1,CAISERGQSTEAFF,TGTGCCATCAGTGAGAGGGGACAGAGCACTGAAGCTTTCTTT
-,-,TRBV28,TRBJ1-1,CASSFPSREVEAFF,TGTGCCAGCAGTTTCCCAAGTAGGGAGGTTGAAGCTTTCTTT
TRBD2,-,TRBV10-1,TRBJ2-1,CASSSGSGTGNEQFF,TGCGCCAGCAGCTCTGGGAGCGGGACGGGCAATGAGCAGTTCTTC
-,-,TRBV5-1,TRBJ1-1,CACRRGGKAFF,TGCGCCTGCCGTCGCGGGGGCAAAGCTTTCTTT
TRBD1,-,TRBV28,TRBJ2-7,CASSLVGATGETIPYEQYF,TGTGCCAGCAGTTTAGTCGGAGCTACAGGGGAAACAATCCCCTACGAGCAGTACTTC
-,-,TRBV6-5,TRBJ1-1,CASSYGGTNTEAFF,TGTGCCAGCAGTTACGGGGGTACCAACACTGAAGCTTTCTTT
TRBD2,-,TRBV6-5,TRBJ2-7,CASSYKRGTYEQYF,TGTGCCAGCAGTTACAAGCGGGGGACGTACGAGCAGTACTTC
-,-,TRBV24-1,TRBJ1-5,CATSDPRQATRPQHF,TGTGCCACCAGTGATCCCCGTCAGGCGACAAGGCCCCAGCATTTT
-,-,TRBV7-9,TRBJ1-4,CASSSQSGPQDEKLFF,TGTGCCAGCAGCTCCCAATCCGGGCCTCAGGATGAAAAACTGTTTTTT
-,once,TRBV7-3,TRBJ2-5,CASSPGSAQETQYF,TGTGCCAGCAGCCCGGGCAGCGCCCAAGAGACCCAGTACTTC
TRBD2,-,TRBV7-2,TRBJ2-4,CASSQAGLAGVNIQYF,TGTGCCAGCAGCCAGGCGGGACTAGCGGGGGTGAACATTCAGTACTTC
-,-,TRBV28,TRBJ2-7,CASSFRADHYEQYF,TGTGCCAGCAGTTTCCGGGCGGACCACTACGAGCAGTACTTC
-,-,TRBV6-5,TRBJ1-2,CASSSFRSYGYTF,TGTGCCAGCAGTTCATTCAGGTCCTATGGCTACACCTTC
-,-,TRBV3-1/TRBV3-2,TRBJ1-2,CASSPQTDYGYTF,TGTGCCAGCAGCCCACAGACTGACTATGGCTACACCTTC
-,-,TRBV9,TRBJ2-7,CASKDPGETNYEQYF,TGTGCCAGCAAGGATCCGGGAGAGACTAACTACGAGCAGTACTTC
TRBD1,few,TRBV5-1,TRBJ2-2,CASSLAEHTGDTGELFF,TGCGCCAGCAGCTTGGCCGAGCATACAGGGGACACCGGGGAGCTGTTTTTT
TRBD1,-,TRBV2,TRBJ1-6,CASKGWDRGSSYNSPLHF,TGTGCCAGCAAGGGGTGGGACAGGGGGAGTTCCTATAATTCACCCCTCCACTTT
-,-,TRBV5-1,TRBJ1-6,CASSSIGDSSPLHF,TGCGCCAGCAGCTCCATAGGGGATAGTTCACCCCTCCACTTT